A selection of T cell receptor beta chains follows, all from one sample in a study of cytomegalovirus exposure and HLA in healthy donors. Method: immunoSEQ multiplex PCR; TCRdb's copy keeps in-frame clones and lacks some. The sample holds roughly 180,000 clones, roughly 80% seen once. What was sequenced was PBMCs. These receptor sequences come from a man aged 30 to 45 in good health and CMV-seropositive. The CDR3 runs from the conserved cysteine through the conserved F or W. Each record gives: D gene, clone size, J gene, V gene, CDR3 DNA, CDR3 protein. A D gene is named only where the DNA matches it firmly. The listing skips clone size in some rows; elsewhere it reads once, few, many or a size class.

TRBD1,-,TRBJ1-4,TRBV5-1,TGCGCCAGCAGCTCCCTACCCCGGACAGGGCTAAATGAAAAACTGTTTTTT,CASSSLPRTGLNEKLFF
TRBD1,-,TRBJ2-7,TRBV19,TGTGCCAGTAGTGGGGCGTGGGACAGGACCTACGAGCAGTACTTC,CASSGAWDRTYEQYF
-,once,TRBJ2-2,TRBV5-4,TGTGCCAGCAGCTTGGTAGGAAGGGGGAACACCGGGGAGCTGTTTTTT,CASSLVGRGNTGELFF
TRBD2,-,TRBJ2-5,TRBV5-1,TGCGCCAGCAGCTTGGGACTAGCGGGGGCCACGGGGACCCAGTACTTC,CASSLGLAGATGTQYF
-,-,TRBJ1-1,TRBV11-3,TGTGCCAGCAGCCCCTGGTACCAGGAGAACACTGAAGCTTTCTTT,CASSPWYQENTEAFF
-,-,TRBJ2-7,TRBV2,TGTGCCAGCAGCCCAGGGGTCAGCTCCTACGAGCAGTACTTC,CASSPGVSSYEQYF
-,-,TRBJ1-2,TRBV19,TGTGCCAGTAATCTCGCCTCCGGTGGCTACACCTTC,CASNLASGGYTF
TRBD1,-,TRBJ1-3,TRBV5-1,TGCGCCAGCGGAACCGGACAGGGGGCGACTGGAAACACCATATATTTT,CASGTGQGATGNTIYF
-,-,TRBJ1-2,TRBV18,TGTGCCAGCTCAGAGGGAGTGACAGGAACTAACTATGGCTACACCTTC,CASSEGVTGTNYGYTF
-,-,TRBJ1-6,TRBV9,TGTGCCAGCAGTGATACAGGGAGCTCCTATAATTCACCCCTCCACTTT,CASSDTGSSYNSPLHF
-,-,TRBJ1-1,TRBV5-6,TGTGCCAGCAGCTATTCGGGAACCGCCACTGAAGCTTTCTTT,CASSYSGTATEAFF
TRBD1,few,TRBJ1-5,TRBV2,TGTGCCAGCAGGACAACGGACAGGGGGAATCAGCCCCAGCATTTT,CASRTTDRGNQPQHF
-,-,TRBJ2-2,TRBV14,TGTGCCAGCAGGTCGGGACAACGAAGCACCGGGGAGCTGTTTTTT,CASRSGQRSTGELFF
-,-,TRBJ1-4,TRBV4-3,TGCGCCAGCAGCCAGAGCGAGTATGAAAAACTGTTTTTT,CASSQSEYEKLFF
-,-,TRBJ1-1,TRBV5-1,TGCGCCAGCAGCCCAAGACAGGTGGGCACTGAAGCTTTCTTT,CASSPRQVGTEAFF
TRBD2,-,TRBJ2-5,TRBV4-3,TGCGCCAGCAGCCCCCGGCCAGCTAGCGGCCAAGAGACCCAGTACTTC,CASSPRPASGQETQYF
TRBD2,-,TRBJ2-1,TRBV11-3,TGTGCCAGCAGCCGCATACTAGCGGGGGGCTTTACCGGGCAGTTCTTC,CASSRILAGGFTGQFF
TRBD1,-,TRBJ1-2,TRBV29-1,TGCAGCGTTGACCTACTACAGGGGGTCTATGGCTACACCTTC,CSVDLLQGVYGYTF
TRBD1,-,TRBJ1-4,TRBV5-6,TGTGCCAGCAGCTTGGTACGGGACAGCAATGAAAAACTGTTTTTT,CASSLVRDSNEKLFF
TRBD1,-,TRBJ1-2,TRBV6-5,TGTGCCAGCAGCCATACCGGGACAGCTAACTATGGCTACACCTTC,CASSHTGTANYGYTF
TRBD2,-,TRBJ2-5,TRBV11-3,TGTGCCAGCAGCTTAGGGTCCAGCGGGACGTACCAAGAGACCCAGTACTTC,CASSLGSSGTYQETQYF
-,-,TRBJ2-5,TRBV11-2,TGTGCCAGCAGCTTAGTCGGGGAGCGGGAGACCCAGTACTTC,CASSLVGERETQYF
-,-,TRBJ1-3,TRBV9,TGTGCCAGCACTCGGGAGGGGTACGGAAACACCATATATTTT,CASTREGYGNTIYF
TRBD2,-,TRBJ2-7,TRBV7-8,TGTGCCAGCAGCTTAGCGTCCCAGCGGGAGGCCTACGAGCAGTACTTC,CASSLASQREAYEQYF